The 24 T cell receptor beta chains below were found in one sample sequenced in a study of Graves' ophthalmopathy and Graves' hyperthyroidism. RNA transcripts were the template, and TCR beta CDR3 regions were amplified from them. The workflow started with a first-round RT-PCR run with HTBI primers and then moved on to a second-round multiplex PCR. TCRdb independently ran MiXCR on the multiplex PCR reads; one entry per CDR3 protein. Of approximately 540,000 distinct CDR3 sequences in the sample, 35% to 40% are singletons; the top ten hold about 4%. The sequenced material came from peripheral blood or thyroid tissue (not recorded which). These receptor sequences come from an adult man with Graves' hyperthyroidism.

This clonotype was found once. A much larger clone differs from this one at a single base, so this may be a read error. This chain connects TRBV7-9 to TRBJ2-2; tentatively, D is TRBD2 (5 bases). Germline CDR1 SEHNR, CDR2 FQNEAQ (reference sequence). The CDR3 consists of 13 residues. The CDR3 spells CASSFLETGELLF. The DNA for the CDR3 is TGTGCCAGCAGCTTTCTGGAAACCGGGGAGCTGCTTTTT.

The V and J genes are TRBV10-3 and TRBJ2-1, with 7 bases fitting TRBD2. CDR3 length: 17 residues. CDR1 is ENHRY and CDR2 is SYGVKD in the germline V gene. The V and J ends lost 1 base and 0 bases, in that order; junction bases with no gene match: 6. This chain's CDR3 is CAISELKAGVSYNEQFF. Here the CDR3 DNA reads TGTGCCATCAGTGAGTTAAAGGCGGGGGTCTCCTACAATGAGCAGTTCTTC.

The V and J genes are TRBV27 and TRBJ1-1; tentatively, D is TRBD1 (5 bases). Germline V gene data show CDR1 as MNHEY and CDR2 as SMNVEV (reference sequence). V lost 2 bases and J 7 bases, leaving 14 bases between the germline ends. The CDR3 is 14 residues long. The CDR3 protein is CASSLRQTSGEAFF. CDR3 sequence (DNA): TGTGCCAGCAGTTTAAGACAGACATCGGGTGAAGCTTTCTTT.

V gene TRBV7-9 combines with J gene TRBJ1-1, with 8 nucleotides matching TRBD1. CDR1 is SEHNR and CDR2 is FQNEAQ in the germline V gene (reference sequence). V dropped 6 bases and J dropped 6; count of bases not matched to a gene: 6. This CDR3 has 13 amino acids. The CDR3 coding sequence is TGTGCCAGCAGGTTCCTACAGGGGGCTGAAGCTTTCTTT. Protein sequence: CASRFLQGAEAFF.

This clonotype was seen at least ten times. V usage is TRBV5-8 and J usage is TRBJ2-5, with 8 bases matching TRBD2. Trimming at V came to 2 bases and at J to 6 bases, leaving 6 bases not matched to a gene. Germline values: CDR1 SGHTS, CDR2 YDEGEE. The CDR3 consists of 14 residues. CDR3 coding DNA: TGTGCCAGCAGCTTTAGCGGGAAAAGTCAGACCCAGTACTTC. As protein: CASSFSGKSQTQYF. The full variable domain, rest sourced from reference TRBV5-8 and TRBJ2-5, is EAGVTQSPTHLIKTRGQQATLRCSPISGHTSVYWYQQALGLGLQFLLWYDEGEERNRGNFPPRFSGRQFPNYSSELNVNALELEDSALYLCASSFSGKSQTQYFGPGTRLLVL.

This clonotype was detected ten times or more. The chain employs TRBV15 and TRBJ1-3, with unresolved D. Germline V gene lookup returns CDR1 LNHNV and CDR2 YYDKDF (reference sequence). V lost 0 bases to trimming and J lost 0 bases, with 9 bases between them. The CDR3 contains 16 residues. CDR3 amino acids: CATSRDQAGSGNTIYF. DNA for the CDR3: TGTGCCACCAGCAGAGATCAGGCCGGCTCTGGAAACACCATATATTTT. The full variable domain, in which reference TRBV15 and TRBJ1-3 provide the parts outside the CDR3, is DAMVIQNPRYQVTQFGKPVTLSCSQTLNHNVMYWYQQKSSQAPKLLFHYYDKDFNNEADTPDNFQSRRPNTSFCFLDIRSPGLGDTAMYLCATSRDQAGSGNTIYFGEGSWLTVV.

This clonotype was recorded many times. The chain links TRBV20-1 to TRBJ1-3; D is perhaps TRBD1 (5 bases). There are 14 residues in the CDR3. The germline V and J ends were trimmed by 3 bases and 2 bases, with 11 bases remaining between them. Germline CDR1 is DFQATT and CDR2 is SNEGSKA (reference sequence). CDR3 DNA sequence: TGCAGTGCTAGTGGCGAGGGGCCTGGAAACACCATATATTTT. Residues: CSASGEGPGNTIYF.

In DNA, the CDR3 is TGTGCCAGCAGCCTAAGATCAGGGGTCGACACCGGGGAGCCCCAGCATTTT. Residues: CASSLRSGVDTGEPQHF. The V and J genes are TRBV7-9 and TRBJ1-5, with a possible D match to TRBD1 (6 bases). V lost 5 bases and J lost 8, with 25 bases in between. This CDR3 comprises 17 residues. Per germline, CDR1 SEHNR and CDR2 FQNEAQ (reference sequence).

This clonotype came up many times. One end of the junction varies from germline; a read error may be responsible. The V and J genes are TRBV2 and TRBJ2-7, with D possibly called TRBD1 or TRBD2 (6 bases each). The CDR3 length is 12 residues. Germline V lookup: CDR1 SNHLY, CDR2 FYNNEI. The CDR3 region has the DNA TGTGCAAGCAAGGGGGGAGGAAACGAGCAGTACTTC. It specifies CASKGGGNEQYF. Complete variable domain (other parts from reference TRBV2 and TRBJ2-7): EPEVTQTPSHQVTQMGQEVILRCVPISNHLYFYWYRQILGQKVEFLVSFYNNEISEKSEIFDDQFSVERPDGSNFTLKIRSTKLEDSAMYFCASKGGGNEQYFGPGTRLTVT.

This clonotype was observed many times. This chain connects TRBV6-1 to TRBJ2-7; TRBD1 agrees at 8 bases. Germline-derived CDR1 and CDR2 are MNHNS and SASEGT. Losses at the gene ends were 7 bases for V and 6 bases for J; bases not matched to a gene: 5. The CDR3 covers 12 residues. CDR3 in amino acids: CASTDRASEQYF. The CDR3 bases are TGTGCCAGCACGGACAGGGCTTCCGAGCAGTACTTC.

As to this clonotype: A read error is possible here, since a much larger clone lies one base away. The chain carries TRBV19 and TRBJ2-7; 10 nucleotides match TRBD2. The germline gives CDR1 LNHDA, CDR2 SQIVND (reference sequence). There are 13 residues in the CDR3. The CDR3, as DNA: TGTGCCAGTAGTATCCAAGCGGGAGGGTCCCTGAACTTC. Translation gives CASSIQAGGSLNF.

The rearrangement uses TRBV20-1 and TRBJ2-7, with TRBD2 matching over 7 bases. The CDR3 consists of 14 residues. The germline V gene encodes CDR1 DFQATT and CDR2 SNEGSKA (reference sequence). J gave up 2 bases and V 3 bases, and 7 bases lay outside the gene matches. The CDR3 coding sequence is TGCAGTGCTAGTGTAGCGGGCCCAACCTACGAGCAGTACTTC. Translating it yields CSASVAGPTYEQYF.

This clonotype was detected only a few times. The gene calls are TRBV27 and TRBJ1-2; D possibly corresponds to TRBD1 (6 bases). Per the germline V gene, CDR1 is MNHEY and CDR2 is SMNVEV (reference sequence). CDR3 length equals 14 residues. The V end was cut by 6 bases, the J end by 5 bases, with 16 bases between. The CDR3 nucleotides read TGTGCCAGCAGCCCAGTGGGGGGCAATTATGGCTACACCTTC. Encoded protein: CASSPVGGNYGYTF.

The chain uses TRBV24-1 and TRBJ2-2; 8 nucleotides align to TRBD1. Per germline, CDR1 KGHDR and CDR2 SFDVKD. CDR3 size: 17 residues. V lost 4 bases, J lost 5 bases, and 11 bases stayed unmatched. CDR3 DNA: TGTGCCACCAGTGACCCATCCGGACAGGGTGGAACCGGGGAGCTGTTTTTT. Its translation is CATSDPSGQGGTGELFF.

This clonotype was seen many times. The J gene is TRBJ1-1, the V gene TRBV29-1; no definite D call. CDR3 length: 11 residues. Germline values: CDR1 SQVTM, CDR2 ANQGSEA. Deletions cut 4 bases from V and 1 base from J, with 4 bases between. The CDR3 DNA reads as TGCAGCGTTGCCGCGAACACTGAAGCTTTCTTT. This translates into CSVAANTEAFF.

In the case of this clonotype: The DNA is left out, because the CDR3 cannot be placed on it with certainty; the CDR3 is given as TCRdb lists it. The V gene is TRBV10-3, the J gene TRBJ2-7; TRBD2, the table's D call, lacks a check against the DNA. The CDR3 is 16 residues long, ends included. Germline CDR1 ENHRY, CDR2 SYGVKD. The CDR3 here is CAICSASRPDAYEQYF.

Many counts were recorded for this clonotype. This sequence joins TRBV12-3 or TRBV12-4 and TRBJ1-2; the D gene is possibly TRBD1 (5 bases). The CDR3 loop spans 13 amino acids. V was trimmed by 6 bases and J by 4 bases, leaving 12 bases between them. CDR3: CASRGVFGYGYTF. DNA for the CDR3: TGTGCCAGCAGAGGGGTCTTCGGCTATGGCTACACCTTC.

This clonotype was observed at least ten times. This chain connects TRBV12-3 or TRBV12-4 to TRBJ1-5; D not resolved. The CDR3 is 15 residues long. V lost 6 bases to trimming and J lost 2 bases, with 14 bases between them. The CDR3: CASSLAGGGNQPQHF. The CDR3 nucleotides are TGTGCCAGCAGCTTGGCGGGCGGGGGCAATCAGCCCCAGCATTTT.

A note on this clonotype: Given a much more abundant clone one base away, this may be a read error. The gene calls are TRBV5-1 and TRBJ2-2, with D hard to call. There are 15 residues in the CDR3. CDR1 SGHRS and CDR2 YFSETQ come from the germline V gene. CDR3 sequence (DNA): TGCGCCGGCAGCCCAGATATGAGGATGACCGGGGAGCTGTTTTTT. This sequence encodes CAGSPDMRMTGELFF.

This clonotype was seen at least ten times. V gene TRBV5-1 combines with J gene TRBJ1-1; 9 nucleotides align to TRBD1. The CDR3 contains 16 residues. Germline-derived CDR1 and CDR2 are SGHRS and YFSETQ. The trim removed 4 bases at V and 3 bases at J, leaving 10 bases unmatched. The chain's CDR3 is CASSGDRVSTDTEAFF. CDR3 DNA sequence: TGCGCCAGCAGCGGGGACAGGGTGAGTACGGACACTGAAGCTTTCTTT.

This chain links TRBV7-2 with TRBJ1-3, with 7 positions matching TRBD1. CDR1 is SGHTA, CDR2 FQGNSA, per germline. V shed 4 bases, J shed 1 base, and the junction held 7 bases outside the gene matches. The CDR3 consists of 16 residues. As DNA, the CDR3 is TGTGCCAGCAGCTCCGCACGACAGGGTTCTGGAAACACCATATATTTT. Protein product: CASSSARQGSGNTIYF. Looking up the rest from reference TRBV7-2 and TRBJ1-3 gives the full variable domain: GAGVSQSPSNKVTEKGKDVELRCDPISGHTALYWYRQSLGQGLEFLIYFQGNSAPDKSGLPSDRFSAERTGGSVSTLTIQRTQQEDSAVYLCASSSARQGSGNTIYFGEGSWLTVV.

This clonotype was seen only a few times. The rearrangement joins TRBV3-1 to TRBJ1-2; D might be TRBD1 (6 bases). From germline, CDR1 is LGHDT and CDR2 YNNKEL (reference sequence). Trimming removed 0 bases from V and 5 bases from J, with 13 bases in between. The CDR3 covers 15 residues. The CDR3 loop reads CASSQDRQQGYGYTF. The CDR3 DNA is TGTGCCAGCAGCCAAGACAGGCAGCAGGGGTATGGCTACACCTTC.

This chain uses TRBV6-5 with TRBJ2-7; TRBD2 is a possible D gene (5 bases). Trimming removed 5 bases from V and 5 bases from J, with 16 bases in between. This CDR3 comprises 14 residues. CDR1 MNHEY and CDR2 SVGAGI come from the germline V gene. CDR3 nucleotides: TGTGCCAGCAGTCCTCACTGGGCCGGGGACGAGCAGTACTTC. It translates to CASSPHWAGDEQYF.

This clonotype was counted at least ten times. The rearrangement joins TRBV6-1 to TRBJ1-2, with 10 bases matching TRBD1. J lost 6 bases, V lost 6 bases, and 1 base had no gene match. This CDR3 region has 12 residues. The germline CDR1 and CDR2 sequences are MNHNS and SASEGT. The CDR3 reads CASRGQGDGYTF. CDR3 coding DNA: TGTGCCAGCAGAGGACAGGGGGATGGCTACACCTTC.